This T cell receptor (beta chain) comes out of a study of PD-1 blockade in classical Hodgkin lymphoma. Time point noted: cycle 4 day 1 (C4D1), after 5 to 7 weeks of nivolumab. Each patient relapsed following autologous stem cell transplantation, and prior brentuximab vedotin exposure differed. Magnetic negative selection served to purify CD4+ T cells out of PBMCs that had been thawed. CDR1 is LGHNA and CDR2 is YNFKEQ in the germline V gene. Trimming pared 0 bases from V and 2 bases from J, leaving 12 bases between. CDR3 length: 16 amino acids. Generated by immunoSEQ multiplex PCR, the TCRdb table keeps only in-frame clones and is missing some. The sample consists of 10,000 to 13,000 clones, roughly 74% of them appearing once.

The chain combines TRBV4-2 with TRBJ2-3; no firm D call. The clonotype originates from a human donor with classical Hodgkin lymphoma. The sequenced sample was CD4+ T cells from blood, obtained before the fourth cycle of nivolumab. The CDR3 sequence is CASSQDVGLTTDTQYF. In nucleotides, the CDR3 is TGTGCCAGCAGCCAAGATGTGGGCTTAACCACAGATACGCAGTATTTT.